This T cell receptor (beta chain) was captured by sequencing in a study of blood T cell repertoires in COVID-19. V was shortened by 6 bases and J by 1 base, with 12 bases between the two germline ends. From germline, CDR1 is MNHEY and CDR2 SMNVEV (reference sequence). This CDR3 contains 14 residues. The Seattle patients joined while their infection was active and were tracked longitudinally afterward. This clone was found once. Generated by immunoSEQ multiplex PCR, the TCRdb table keeps only in-frame clones and is missing some. The data show about 97,000 clones, with around 90% seen just once and more than 1.5% held by the top ten.

The TCR comes from a woman in her 50s with COVID-19, enrolled during active disease. The chain is built from TRBV27 and TRBJ1-1; tentative D call: TRBD1 (6 bases). Sequenced input: peripheral blood. In nucleotides, the CDR3 is TGTGCCAGCAGGGACGGGGGGCCGAACACTGAAGCTTTCTTT. Amino acids: CASRDGGPNTEAFF.